These T cell receptor beta chains were read from a single sample in a study of cytomegalovirus exposure and HLA in healthy donors. The method was immunoSEQ multiplex PCR; TCRdb's version includes in-frame clones alone and lacks a portion of them. The table shows 150,000 to 200,000 clones, with roughly 77% occurring only once. The sample taken for sequencing was PBMCs. Source of these receptors: a woman in her fifties or sixties in good health and CMV-seronegative. CDR3s leave out the opening cysteine and the closing phenylalanine or tryptophan. For some rows the clone size is stated as once, few or many, or as a class when expanded; others skip it.

>NA|TRBV29-1|TRBJ1-2
SVGITGGAYGYT
>few|TRBV6-6|TRBJ1-1
ASSAPQVNTEAF
>NA|TRBV7-9|TRBJ2-1
ASSLLNLQGSEQF
>NA|TRBV4-1|TRBJ1-5
ASSQPEEGPGNQPQH
>NA|TRBV6-5|TRBJ2-7
ASKVSGGGSYEQY
>NA|TRBV6-4|TRBJ2-1
ASSPTGTSEGQF
>few|TRBV6-1|TRBJ1-5
AMGRGDQPQH
>NA|TRBV27|TRBJ2-7
ASRLKFSGNLYEQY
>NA|TRBV2|TRBJ2-1
ASSEFQYNGQF
>NA|TRBV7-9|TRBJ1-2
ASSLRPDYGYT
>NA|TRBV19|TRBJ2-4
ASSPSRLAKNIQY
>NA|TRBV14|TRBJ1-2
ASSQEATVGGYT
>few|TRBV4-3|TRBJ2-2
ASSQETGIGELF
>NA|TRBV2|TRBJ1-1
ASSEGEVLVGTEAF
>NA|TRBV28|TRBJ1-2
ASSGDRVNGYT
>NA|TRBV11-2|TRBJ1-1
ASSLGQNTEAF
>NA|TRBV9|TRBJ1-1
ASSVSTTGYTEAF
>NA|TRBV5-6|TRBJ1-3
ASSRFDRGPLSSGNTIY
>NA|TRBV7-3|TRBJ2-1
ASSPQRGEQF
>NA|TRBV4-1|TRBJ1-4
ASSQADRVGEKLF
>NA|TRBV7-3|TRBJ1-6
ASSLDGANSPLH
>NA|TRBV6-1|TRBJ1-5
ASSGSQGASQPQH
>NA|TRBV27|TRBJ2-3
ASSFSRPKPSSTDTQY
>NA|TRBV10-2|TRBJ2-1
ASSDPAGQGTDEQF
>NA|TRBV28|TRBJ1-1
ASSDLPGQGPNTEAF
>once|TRBV5-1|TRBJ2-1
ASSRQGLREQF
>NA|TRBV5-1|TRBJ1-1
ASSVGDRITEAF
>NA|TRBV15|TRBJ2-3
ATSRATDTQY
>NA|TRBV15|TRBJ2-7
ATRGGDLREQY
>NA|TRBV7-9|TRBJ2-7
ASSLAAGGIYEQY
>NA|TRBV7-9|TRBJ2-1
ASSDRDNEQF
>NA|TRBV29-1|TRBJ1-1
SVDQSMNTEAF
>NA|TRBV5-4|TRBJ2-7
ASSRPDRGHEQY
>NA|TRBV5-6|NA
ASSLRGGRIEQY
>NA|TRBV6-6|TRBJ2-1
ASSYGGYNEQF
>NA|TRBV7-9|TRBJ2-3
ASSLGQAPSTDTQY
>NA|TRBV29-1|TRBJ1-2
SVDGDRLYGYT